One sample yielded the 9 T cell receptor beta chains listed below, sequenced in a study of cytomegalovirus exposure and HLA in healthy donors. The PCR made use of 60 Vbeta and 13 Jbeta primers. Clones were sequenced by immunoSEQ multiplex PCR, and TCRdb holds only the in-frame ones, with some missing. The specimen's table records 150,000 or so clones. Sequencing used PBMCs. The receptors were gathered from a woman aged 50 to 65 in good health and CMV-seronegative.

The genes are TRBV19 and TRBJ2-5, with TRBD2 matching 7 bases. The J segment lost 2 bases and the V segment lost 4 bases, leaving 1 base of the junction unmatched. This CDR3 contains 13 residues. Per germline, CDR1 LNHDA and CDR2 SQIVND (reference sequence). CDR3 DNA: TGTGCCAGTAGTAGCGGGAGTCAAGAGACCCAGTACTTC. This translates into CASSSGSQETQYF.

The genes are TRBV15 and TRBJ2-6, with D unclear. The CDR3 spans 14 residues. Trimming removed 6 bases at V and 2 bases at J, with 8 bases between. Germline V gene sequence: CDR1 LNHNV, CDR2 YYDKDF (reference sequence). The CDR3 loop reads CATRAITGANVLTF. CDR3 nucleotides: TGTGCCACCAGAGCTATAACTGGGGCCAACGTCCTGACTTTC.

In DNA form, the CDR3 reads TGTGCCAGCAGAGAGGGGACTAGCGGGAACTACGAGCAGTACTTC. As protein: CASREGTSGNYEQYF. V and J are TRBV6-1 and TRBJ2-7; 13 positions agree with TRBD2. V shed 6 bases, J shed 3 bases, and the junction held 5 bases outside the gene matches. Germline CDR1 MNHNS, CDR2 SASEGT. This CDR3 has 15 residues.

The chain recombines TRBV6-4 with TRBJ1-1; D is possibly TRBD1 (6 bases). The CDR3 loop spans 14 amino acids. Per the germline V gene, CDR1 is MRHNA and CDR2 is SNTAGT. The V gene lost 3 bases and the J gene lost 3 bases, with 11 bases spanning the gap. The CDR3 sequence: CASSEQGGYTEAFF. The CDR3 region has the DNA TGTGCCAGCAGTGAACAGGGCGGTTACACTGAAGCTTTCTTT.

The CDR3 reads CASSSRGTGEDTQYF. The CDR3 coding sequence is TGTGCCAGCAGCTCCCGGGGGACAGGGGAAGATACGCAGTATTTT. V is TRBV11-2 and J is TRBJ2-3; TRBD1 matches at 10 bases. With V trimmed by 4 bases and J by 5 bases, 6 bases remained unmatched. The CDR3 contains 15 residues. The V gene's germline CDR1 is SGHAT and CDR2 FQNNGV. Full variable domain (remainder filled in from reference TRBV11-2 and TRBJ2-3): EAGVAQSPRYKIIEKRQSVAFWCNPISGHATLYWYQQILGQGPKLLIQFQNNGVVDDSQLPKDRFSAERLKGVDSTLKIQPAKLEDSAVYLCASSSRGTGEDTQYFGPGTRLTVL.

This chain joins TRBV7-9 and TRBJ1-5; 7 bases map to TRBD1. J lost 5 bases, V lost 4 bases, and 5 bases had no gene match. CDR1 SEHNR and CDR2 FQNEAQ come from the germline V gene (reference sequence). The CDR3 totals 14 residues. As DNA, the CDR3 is TGTGCCAGCAGCTCAGGGACAGCTTATCAGCCCCAGCATTTT. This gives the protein CASSSGTAYQPQHF.

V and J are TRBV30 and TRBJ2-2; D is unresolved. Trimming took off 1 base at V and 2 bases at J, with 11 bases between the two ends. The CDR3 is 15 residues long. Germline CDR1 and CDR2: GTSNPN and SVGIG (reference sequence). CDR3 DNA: TGTGCCTGGAGTGCTGTTACGGGTAACACCGGGGAGCTGTTTTTT. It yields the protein CAWSAVTGNTGELFF.

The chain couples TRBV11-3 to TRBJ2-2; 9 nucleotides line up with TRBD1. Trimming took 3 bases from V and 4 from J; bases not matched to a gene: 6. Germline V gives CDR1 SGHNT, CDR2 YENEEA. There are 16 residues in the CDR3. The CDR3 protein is CASSLRQGDSTGELFF. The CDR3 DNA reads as TGTGCCAGCAGCTTGAGACAGGGGGATAGCACCGGGGAGCTGTTTTTT.

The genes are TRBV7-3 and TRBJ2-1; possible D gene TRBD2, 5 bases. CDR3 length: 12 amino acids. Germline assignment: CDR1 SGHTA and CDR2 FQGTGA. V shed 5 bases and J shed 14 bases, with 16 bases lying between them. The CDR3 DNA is TGTGCCAGCAGCGCTGGGTCCACCGGGAAGTTCTTC. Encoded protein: CASSAGSTGKFF.